What follows are 3 T cell receptor beta chains derived from one specimen sequenced in a study of T cells in women clearing cervical HPV infection. Profiled with immunoSEQ multiplex PCR; TCRdb holds only in-frame clones, not every one. Here the sample table reports roughly 30,000 clones. Sequenced sample: blood buffy coat. Receptors originate from a woman between 18 and 75 years old with a cervical HPV16 infection that either progressed to CIN3+ or cleared (not recorded which).

With respect to this clone: The missing CDR3 end, 3 residues past where the read stops, is filled in from the germline J gene. The chain employs TRBV20-1 and TRBJ1-6, with D maybe TRBD1 (6 bases). V lost 6 bases, J lost 3 bases, and 15 bases lay in between. Germline CDR1 DFQATT, CDR2 SNEGSKA (reference sequence). The CDR3 extends over 15 amino acids. The CDR3 protein is CSATGKGGYNSPLHF. Partial CDR3 DNA: TGCAGTGCCACAGGGAAAGGGGGCTATAATTCACCC.

Concerning this clone: The observed sequence ends 3 residues before the CDR3 terminus, with the missing tail filled in from the germline J gene. The chain has TRBV2 and TRBJ1-1, with D possibly TRBD1 on 6 matching bases. The V end was cut by 1 base, the J end by 6 bases, with 12 bases between. Germline CDR1 is SNHLY and CDR2 is FYNNEI. The CDR3 has 14 residues. The sequenced part of the CDR3 DNA is TGTGCCAGCAGTGAAGGGGTGGCAGGGGCTGAA. Its protein product is CASSEGVAGAE. The full CDR3 protein reads CASSEGVAGAEAFF.

Comments on this clone: The read falls 3 residues short of the CDR3 end, and the missing part is taken from the germline J gene. V and J are TRBV5-5 and TRBJ2-1; TRBD2 matches 7 bases. CDR1 is SGHKS, CDR2 YYEKEE, per germline (reference sequence). After removal of 2 bases from V and 6 bases from J, the junction contained 8 bases not matched to a gene. There are 15 residues in the CDR3. The covered CDR3 bases are TGTGCCAGCAGCTTTCAGTCTAGCGGAAGCAATGAG. It is translated as CASSFQSSGSNE. The full-length CDR3 reads as CASSFQSSGSNEQFF.